The T cell receptor beta chain under discussion was sequenced for a study of blood T cell repertoires in COVID-19. Assay used: immunoSEQ multiplex PCR; TCRdb lists only in-frame clones, some missing. The sample holds 45,000 or so clones, roughly nine tenths seen once. Germline CDR1 and CDR2: SGHDN and FVKESK. The V and J ends lost 0 bases and 0 bases, in that order; junction bases with no gene match: 21. The length of the CDR3 is 23 residues. This clone appeared a few times. The receptor's source is a man aged 40-50 years with active COVID-19. Sequencing used peripheral blood. V usage is TRBV14 and J usage is TRBJ2-7, with TRBD2 identical over 12 bases. CDR3 nucleotides: TGTGCCAGCAGCCAAGATACACGGTGGCTTTACCTTGGACTAGCGGGAAGCTCCTACGAGCAGTACTTC. Amino acids: CASSQDTRWLYLGLAGSSYEQYF.